These 3 T cell receptor beta chains originate from one sample sequenced in a study of shared clonotypes between healthy human individuals. CD45RO-negative, CCR7-positively selected cells formed the naive CD8 fraction, excluding terminally differentiated effector memory CD45RA+ cells. Produced via immunoSEQ multiplex PCR; TCRdb's table is partial and in-frame only. Of about 1.9 million clones in the sample, roughly 95% are singletons; the top ten hold approximately 1.7%. Sequencing was performed on naive CD8+ T cells from PBMCs. The receptors were gathered from a man between 18 and 29 years old in good health. Some clones in this sample may be carry-over from other donors' samples.

The gene calls are TRBV9 and TRBJ2-2; TRBD2 aligns across 7 bases. Per the germline V gene, CDR1 is SGDLS and CDR2 is YYNGEE. This CDR3 is 15 amino acids long. The J segment lost 5 bases and the V segment lost 3 bases, leaving 7 bases of the junction unmatched. The CDR3 DNA follows: TGTGCCAGCAGCGCAGGCGGGAGAGGTACCGGGGAGCTGTTTTTT. Protein product: CASSAGGRGTGELFF. Complete variable domain (other parts from reference TRBV9 and TRBJ2-2): DSGVTQTPKHLITATGQRVTLRCSPRSGDLSVYWYQQSLDQGLQFLIQYYNGEERAKGNILERFSAQQFPDLHSELNLSSLELGDSALYFCASSAGGRGTGELFFGEGSRLTVL.

The chain joins TRBV5-1 to TRBJ2-7; 9 bases are a match to TRBD2. Germline V CDR1 and CDR2: SGHRS, YFSETQ. The CDR3 has 14 residues. J gave up 2 bases and V 5 bases, and 5 bases lay outside the gene matches. This chain's CDR3 is CASSGAGGPYEQYF. The CDR3 DNA sequence: TGCGCCAGCAGTGGAGCGGGAGGCCCCTACGAGCAGTACTTC.

The V call is TRBV7-2, the J call TRBJ1-4; the D gene is possibly TRBD1 (5 bases). V dropped 2 bases and J dropped 8 bases, with 15 bases sitting between them. CDR3 length: 15 amino acids. Germline-derived CDR1 and CDR2 are SGHTA and FQGNSA. The CDR3 DNA reads TGTGCCAGCAGCTTATGGGGGGGTACGAACGAAAAACTGTTTTTT. This sequence encodes CASSLWGGTNEKLFF.